This T cell receptor beta chain is from a study of T cell changes during pregnancy in multiple sclerosis. Clones were sequenced by immunoSEQ multiplex PCR, and TCRdb holds only the in-frame ones, with some missing. The sample records some 40,000 clones, almost 95% being singletons. This TCR derives from a female donor with multiple sclerosis, enrolled in a pregnancy study. Specimen: CD4+ T cells from peripheral blood mononuclear cells, collected after pregnancy.

CDR3 sequence reads: CASTVEETQYF. DNA for the CDR3: TGTGCCAGCACGGTGGAAGAGACCCAGTACTTC. The chain couples TRBV28 to TRBJ2-5; unclear D gene. V was clipped by 7 bases and J by 3 bases, with 6 bases between them. This CDR3 region has 11 residues. Germline CDR1 reads MDHEN; CDR2 reads SYDVKM. Using reference TRBV28 and TRBJ2-5 for the parts outside the CDR3, the full variable domain is DVKVTQSSRYLVKRTGEKVFLECVQDMDHENMFWYRQDPGLGLRLIYFSYDVKMKEKGDIPEGYSVSREKKERFSLILESASTNQTSMYLCASTVEETQYFGPGTRLLVL.